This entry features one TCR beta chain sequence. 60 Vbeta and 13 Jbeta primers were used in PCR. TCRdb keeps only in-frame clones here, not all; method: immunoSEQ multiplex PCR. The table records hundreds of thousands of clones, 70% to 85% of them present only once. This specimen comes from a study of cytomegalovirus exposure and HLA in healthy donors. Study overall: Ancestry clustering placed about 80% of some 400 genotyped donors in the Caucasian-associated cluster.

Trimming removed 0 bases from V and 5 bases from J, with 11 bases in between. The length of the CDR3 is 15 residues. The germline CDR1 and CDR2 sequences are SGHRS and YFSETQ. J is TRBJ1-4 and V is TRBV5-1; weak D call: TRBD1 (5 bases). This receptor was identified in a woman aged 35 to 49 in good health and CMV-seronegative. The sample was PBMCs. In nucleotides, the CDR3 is TGCGCCAGCAGCTTGGATGGGCGGGGCAATGAAAAACTGTTTTTT. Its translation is CASSLDGRGNEKLFF.